The T cell receptor (beta chain) described here comes from a study of blood T cell repertoires in COVID-19. As for the study in general: The analysed material was cDNA or gDNA that came from T cells, B-cell-depleted T cells, or PBMCs.

CDR1 and CDR2 from the germline V gene are SGHNT and YYREEE (reference sequence). V trimming: 4 bases; J trimming: 3 bases; junction bases outside the gene matches: 7. The CDR3 is 15 amino acids. Assay: immunoSEQ multiplex PCR; the TCRdb copy retains only in-frame clones and omits some. Of 110,000 or so clones listed, 60% to 85% are singletons. The origin of this receptor is a man aged 65 to 85 with acute or convalescent COVID-19. The genes are TRBV5-4 and TRBJ1-3; 7 positions match TRBD1. The sample was peripheral blood. The CDR3 DNA follows: TGTGCCAGCAGCCTGAACGCAGGGGGTGGAAACACCATATATTTT. Translating it yields CASSLNAGGGNTIYF.